This T cell receptor beta chain was identified in a study of T cells in Graves' hyperthyroidism and ophthalmopathy. Study-level background: The initial diagnosis was the point when peripheral blood was collected, ahead of any treatment. Study results and limitations: Appearing also in blood were most of the thyroid clonotypes expanded above 0.001.

Trimming left V 2 bases short and J 4 bases short, with 13 bases between. The CDR3 runs to 15 residues. Germline V gene sequence: CDR1 SGHAT, CDR2 FQNNGV. The table lists this clonotype with many counts. What it binds is not known. RNA transcripts provided the source from which TCR beta CDR3 regions were amplified. HTBI primers drove first-round RT-PCR of the TCR CDR3. In TCRdb, the multiplex PCR reads were re-called with MiXCR into one record per CDR3 protein. This table has under 600,000 distinct CDR3 sequences, about a sixth appearing once. The material sequenced was blood. The sequence was collected from a woman aged 40 to 50 with Graves' ophthalmopathy. The chain has TRBV11-2 and TRBJ2-3; no clear D gene. Written as DNA, the CDR3 is TGTGCCAGCAGCTTACGGCCCGACGGACCAGATACGCAGTATTTT. Amino acid sequence: CASSLRPDGPDTQYF.